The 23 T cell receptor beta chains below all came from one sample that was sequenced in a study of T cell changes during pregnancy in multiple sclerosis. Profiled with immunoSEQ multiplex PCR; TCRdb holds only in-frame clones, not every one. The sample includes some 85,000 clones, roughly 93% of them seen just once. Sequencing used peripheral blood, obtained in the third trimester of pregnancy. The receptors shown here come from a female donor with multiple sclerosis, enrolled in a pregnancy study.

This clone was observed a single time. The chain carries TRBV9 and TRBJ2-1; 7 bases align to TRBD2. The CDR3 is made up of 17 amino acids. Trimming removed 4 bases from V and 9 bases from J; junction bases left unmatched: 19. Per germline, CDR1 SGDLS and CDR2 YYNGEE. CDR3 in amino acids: CASSLPSGGEGFGEQFF. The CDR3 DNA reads TGTGCCAGCAGCTTGCCATCAGGCGGGGAGGGTTTCGGTGAGCAGTTCTTC.

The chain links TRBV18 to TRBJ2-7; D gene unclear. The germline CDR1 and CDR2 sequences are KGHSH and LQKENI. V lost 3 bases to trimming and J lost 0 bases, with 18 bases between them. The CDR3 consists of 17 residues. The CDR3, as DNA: TGTGCCAGCTCACCGGTCATCTTTGCAGAAAGCTCCTACGAGCAGTACTTC. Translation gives CASSPVIFAESSYEQYF.

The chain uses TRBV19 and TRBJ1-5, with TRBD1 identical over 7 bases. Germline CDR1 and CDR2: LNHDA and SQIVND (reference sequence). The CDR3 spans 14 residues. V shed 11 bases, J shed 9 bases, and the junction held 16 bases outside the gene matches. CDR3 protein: CASKALDRDGPQHF. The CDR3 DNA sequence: TGTGCCTCGAAAGCCCTAGACAGGGATGGGCCCCAGCATTTT. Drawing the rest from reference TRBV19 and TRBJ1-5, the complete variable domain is DGGITQSPKYLFRKEGQNVTLSCEQNLNHDAMYWYRQDPGQGLRLIYYSQIVNDFQKGDIAEGYSVSREKKESFPLTVTSAQKNPTAFYLCASKALDRDGPQHFGDGTRLSIL.

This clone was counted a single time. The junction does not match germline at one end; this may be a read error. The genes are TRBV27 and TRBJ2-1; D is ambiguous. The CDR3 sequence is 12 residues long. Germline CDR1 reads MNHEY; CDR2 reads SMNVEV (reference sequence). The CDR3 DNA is TGTGCCAGCAGTTTACCGAACAATGGGCAGTTCTTC. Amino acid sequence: CASSLPNNGQFF.

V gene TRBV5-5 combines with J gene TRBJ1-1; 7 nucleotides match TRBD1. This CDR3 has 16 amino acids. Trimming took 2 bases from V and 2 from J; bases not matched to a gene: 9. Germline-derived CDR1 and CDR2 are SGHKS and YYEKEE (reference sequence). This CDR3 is CASSLKTQGFNTEAFF. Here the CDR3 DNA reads TGTGCCAGCAGCTTAAAAACACAGGGGTTCAACACTGAAGCTTTCTTT.

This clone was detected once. The CDR3 DNA reads TGCGCCAGCAACCTACAGGGGGCTGGGACAGATACGCAGTATTTT. It encodes CASNLQGAGTDTQYF. This rearrangement joins TRBV5-1 to TRBJ2-3, with 9 bases aligning to TRBD1. J gave up 3 bases and V 6 bases, and 8 bases lay outside the gene matches. Germline-derived CDR1 and CDR2 are SGHRS and YFSETQ. CDR3 length: 15 amino acids.

CDR3 residues: CASSHGLAGPYEQYF. The CDR3 DNA follows: TGTGCCAGCAGCCACGGACTAGCGGGACCCTACGAGCAGTACTTC. J is TRBJ2-7 and V is TRBV7-9; 12 bases are a match to TRBD2. CDR3 size: 15 residues. The trim removed 5 bases at V and 2 bases at J, leaving 4 bases unmatched. CDR1 and CDR2 (germline): SEHNR, FQNEAQ (reference sequence).

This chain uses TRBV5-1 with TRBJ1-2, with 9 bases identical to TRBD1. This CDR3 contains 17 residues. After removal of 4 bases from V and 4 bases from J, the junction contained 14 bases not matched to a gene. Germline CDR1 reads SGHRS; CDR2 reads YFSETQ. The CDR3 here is CASSTPGTGFSPYGYTF. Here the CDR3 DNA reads TGCGCCAGCAGCACACCCGGGACAGGGTTCAGCCCCTATGGCTACACCTTC.

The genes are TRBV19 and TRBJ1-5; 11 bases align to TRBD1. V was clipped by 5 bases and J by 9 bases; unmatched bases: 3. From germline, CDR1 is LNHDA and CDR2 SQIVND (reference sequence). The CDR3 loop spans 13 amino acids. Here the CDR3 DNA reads TGTGCCAGTAGTGGGACAGGGGGAGTGCCCCAGCATTTT. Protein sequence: CASSGTGGVPQHF.

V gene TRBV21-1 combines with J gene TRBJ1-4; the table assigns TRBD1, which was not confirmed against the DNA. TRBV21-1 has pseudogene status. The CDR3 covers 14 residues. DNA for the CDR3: TGTGCCAAAAAACGACAGGGTGAGAGTGAAAAACTGTTTTTT. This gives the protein CAKKRQGESEKLFF.

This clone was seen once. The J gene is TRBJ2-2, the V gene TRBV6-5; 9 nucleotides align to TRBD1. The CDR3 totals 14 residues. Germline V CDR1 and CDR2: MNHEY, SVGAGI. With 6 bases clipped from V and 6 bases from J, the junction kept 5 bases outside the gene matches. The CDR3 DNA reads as TGTGCCAGCAGCTACGACAGGGGGGCCGGGGAGCTGTTTTTT. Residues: CASSYDRGAGELFF.

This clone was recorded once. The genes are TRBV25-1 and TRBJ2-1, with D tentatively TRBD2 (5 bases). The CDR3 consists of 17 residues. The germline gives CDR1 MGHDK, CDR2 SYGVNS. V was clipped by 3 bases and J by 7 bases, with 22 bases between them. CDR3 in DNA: TGTGCCAGCAGTGATCCTAGGTCCGGTCTCGGCGGGAATGAGCAGTTCTTC. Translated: CASSDPRSGLGGNEQFF.

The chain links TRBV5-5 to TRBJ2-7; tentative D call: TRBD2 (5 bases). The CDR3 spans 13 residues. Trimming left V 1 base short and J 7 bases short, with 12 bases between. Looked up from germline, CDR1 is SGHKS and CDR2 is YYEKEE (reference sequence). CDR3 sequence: CASSLLRAVEQYF. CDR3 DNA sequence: TGTGCCAGCAGCTTGCTGAGGGCGGTTGAGCAGTACTTC. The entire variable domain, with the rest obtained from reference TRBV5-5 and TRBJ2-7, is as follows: DAGVTQSPTHLIKTRGQQVTLRCSPISGHKSVSWYQQVLGQGPQFIFQYYEKEERGRGNFPDRFSARQFPNYSSELNVNALLLGDSALYLCASSLLRAVEQYFGPGTRLTVT.

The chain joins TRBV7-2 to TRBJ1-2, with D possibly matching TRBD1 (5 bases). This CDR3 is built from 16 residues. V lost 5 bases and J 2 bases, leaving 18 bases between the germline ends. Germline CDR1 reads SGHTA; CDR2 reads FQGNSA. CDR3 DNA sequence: TGTGCCAGCAGCCCCGGGGGGGGACGGACGAACTATGGCTACACCTTC. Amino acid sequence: CASSPGGGRTNYGYTF.

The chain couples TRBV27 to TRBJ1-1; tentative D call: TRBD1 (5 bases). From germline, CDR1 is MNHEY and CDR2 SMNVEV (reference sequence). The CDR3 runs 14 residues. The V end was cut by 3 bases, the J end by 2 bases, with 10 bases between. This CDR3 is CASSFQGLNTEAFF. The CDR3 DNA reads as TGTGCCAGCAGTTTCCAGGGATTAAACACTGAAGCTTTCTTT.

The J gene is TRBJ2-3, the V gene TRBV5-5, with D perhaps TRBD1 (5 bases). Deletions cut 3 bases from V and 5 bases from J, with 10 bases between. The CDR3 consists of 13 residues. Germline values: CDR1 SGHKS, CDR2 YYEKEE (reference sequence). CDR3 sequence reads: CASSSVTVDTQYF. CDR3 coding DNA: TGTGCCAGCAGCTCGGTGACAGTAGATACGCAGTATTTT.

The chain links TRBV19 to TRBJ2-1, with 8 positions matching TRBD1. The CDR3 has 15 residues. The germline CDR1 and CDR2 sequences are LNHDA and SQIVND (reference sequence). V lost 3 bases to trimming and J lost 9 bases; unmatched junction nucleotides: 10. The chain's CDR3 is CASSMYRGTLGEQFF. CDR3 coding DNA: TGTGCCAGTAGTATGTACAGGGGGACCCTGGGTGAGCAGTTCTTC.

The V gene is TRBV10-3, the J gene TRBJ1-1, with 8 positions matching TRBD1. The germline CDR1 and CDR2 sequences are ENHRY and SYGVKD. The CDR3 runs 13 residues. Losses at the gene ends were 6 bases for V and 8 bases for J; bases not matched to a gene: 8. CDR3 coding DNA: TGTGCCATCAGGGACAGGGAAAGCATGGAAGCTTTCTTT. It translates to CAIRDRESMEAFF.

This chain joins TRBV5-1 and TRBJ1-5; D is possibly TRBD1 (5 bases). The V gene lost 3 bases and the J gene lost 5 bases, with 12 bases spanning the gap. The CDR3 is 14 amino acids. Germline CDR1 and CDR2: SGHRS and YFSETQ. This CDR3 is CASSSRGGDQPQHF. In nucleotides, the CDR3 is TGCGCCAGCAGCTCCCGGGGGGGGGATCAGCCCCAGCATTTT.

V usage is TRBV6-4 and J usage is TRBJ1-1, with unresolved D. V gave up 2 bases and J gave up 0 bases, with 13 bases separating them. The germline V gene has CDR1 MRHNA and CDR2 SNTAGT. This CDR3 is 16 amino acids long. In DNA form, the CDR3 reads TGTGCCAGCAGTGACGGTTCGGTGCTTTTGAACACTGAAGCTTTCTTT. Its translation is CASSDGSVLLNTEAFF.

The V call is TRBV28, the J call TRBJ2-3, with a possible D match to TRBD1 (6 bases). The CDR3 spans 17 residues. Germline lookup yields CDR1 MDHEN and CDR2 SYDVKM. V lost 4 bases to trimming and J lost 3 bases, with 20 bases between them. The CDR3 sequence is CASSSIAGDEGTDTQYF. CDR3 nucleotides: TGTGCCAGCAGTTCAATTGCAGGGGACGAGGGGACAGATACGCAGTATTTT. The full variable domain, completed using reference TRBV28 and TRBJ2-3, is DVKVTQSSRYLVKRTGEKVFLECVQDMDHENMFWYRQDPGLGLRLIYFSYDVKMKEKGDIPEGYSVSREKKERFSLILESASTNQTSMYLCASSSIAGDEGTDTQYFGPGTRLTVL.

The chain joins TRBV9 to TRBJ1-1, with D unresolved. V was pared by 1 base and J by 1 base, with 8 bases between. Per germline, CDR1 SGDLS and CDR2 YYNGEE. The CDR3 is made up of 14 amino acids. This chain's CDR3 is CASSVRLSNTEAFF. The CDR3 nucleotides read TGTGCCAGCAGCGTACGACTTTCGAACACTGAAGCTTTCTTT.

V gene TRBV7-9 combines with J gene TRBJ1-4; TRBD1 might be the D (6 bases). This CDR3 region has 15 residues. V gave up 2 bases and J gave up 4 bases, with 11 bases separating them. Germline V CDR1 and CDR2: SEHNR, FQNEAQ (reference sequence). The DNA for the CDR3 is TGTGCCAGCAGCTTAAATAGGGGGGGTAATGAAAAACTGTTTTTT. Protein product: CASSLNRGGNEKLFF.